This TCR beta chain originates from a study of T cells in women clearing cervical HPV infection. Measured with immunoSEQ multiplex PCR; TCRdb has only the in-frame clones, and not every one. The sample totals 30,000 to 45,000 clones. The V segment lost 9 bases and the J segment 7 bases; nucleotides outside the gene matches: 2. Germline CDR1 and CDR2: ENHRY and SYGVKD. The CDR3 contains 12 residues. Concerning this clone itself: The read halts 3 residues ahead of the CDR3 end, with the missing end drawn from the germline J gene.

Sequenced input: blood buffy coat. The gene calls are TRBV10-3 and TRBJ1-6; TRBD1 agrees at 8 bases. The receptor comes from a woman aged 18 to 75 with a cervical HPV16 infection that either progressed to CIN3+ or cleared (not recorded which). The sequenced CDR3 bases are TGTGCCATAGGACAGGGAAATTCACCC. Translated: CAIGQGNSP. The full-length CDR3 reads as CAIGQGNSPLHF.